This T cell receptor beta chain was documented in a study of blood T cell repertoires in COVID-19. Study context: PBMCs, B-cell-depleted T cells, or T cells were the source of the cDNA or gDNA that made up the material.

The CDR3 runs to 13 residues. Germline CDR1 and CDR2: MNHEY and SVGEGT. With 0 bases removed from V and 6 bases from J, the gap between germline ends came to 6 bases. Clones were sequenced by immunoSEQ multiplex PCR, and TCRdb holds only the in-frame ones, with some missing. The table shows over 150,000 clones, with about 89% occurring only once. This clonotype was obtained from a middle-aged man with acute or convalescent COVID-19. The V gene is TRBV6-2 or TRBV6-3, the J gene TRBJ1-5; D is uncertain. The source material was peripheral blood. The CDR3 sequence is CASSYSPGQPQHF. Here the CDR3 DNA reads TGTGCCAGCAGTTACTCCCCCGGTCAGCCCCAGCATTTT.